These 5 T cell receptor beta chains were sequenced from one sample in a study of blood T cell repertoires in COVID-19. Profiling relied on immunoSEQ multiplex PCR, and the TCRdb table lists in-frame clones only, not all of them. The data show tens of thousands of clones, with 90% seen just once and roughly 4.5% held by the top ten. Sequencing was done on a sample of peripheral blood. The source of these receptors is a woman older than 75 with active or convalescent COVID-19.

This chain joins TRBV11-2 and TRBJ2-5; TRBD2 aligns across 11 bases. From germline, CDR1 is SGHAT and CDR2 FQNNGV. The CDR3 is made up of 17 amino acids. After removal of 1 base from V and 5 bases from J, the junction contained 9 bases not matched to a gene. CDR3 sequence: CASSLAISGRAWETQYF. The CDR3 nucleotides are TGTGCCAGCAGCTTAGCTATTAGCGGGAGGGCCTGGGAGACCCAGTACTTC.

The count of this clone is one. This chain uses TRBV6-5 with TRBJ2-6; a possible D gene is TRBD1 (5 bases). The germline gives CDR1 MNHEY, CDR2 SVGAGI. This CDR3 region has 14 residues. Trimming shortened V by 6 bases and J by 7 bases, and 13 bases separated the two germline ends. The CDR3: CASRTQGRANVLTF. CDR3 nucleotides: TGTGCCAGCAGGACCCAGGGTAGAGCCAACGTCCTGACTTTC.

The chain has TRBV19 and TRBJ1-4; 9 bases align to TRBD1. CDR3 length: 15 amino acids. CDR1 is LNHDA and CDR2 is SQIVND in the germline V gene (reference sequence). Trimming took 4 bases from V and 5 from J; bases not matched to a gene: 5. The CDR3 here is CASSTRQGGNEKLFF. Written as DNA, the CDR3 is TGTGCCAGTAGTACCAGACAGGGGGGAAATGAAAAACTGTTTTTT.

CDR3 DNA: TGCGCCAGCAGCCAAGGGGGCGGGAGCTCCTACAATGAGCAGTTCTTC. This encodes CASSQGGGSSYNEQFF. The chain couples TRBV4-3 to TRBJ2-1, with 7 bases that match TRBD2. Germline V gene data show CDR1 as LGHNA and CDR2 as YSLEER. After removal of 1 base from V and 0 bases from J, the junction contained 3 bases not matched to a gene. The CDR3 is 16 residues long.

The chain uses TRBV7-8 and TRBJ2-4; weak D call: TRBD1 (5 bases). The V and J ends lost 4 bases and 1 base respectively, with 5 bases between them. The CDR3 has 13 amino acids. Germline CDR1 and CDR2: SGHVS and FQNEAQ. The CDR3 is CASSYRAKNIQYF. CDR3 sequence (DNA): TGTGCCAGCAGCTACAGGGCCAAAAACATTCAGTACTTC.